Each of the 22 T cell receptor beta chains below was sequenced from the same sample in a study of blood T cell repertoires in COVID-19 (dated by TCRdb to about 2020). The method behind the library was the immunoSEQ multiplex PCR assay. TCRdb took this table from immuneACCESS and kept in-frame rearrangements with V and J called. Such tables lack part of the clones; where checked against another copy, unresolved V genes explain under half of the gap, and the rest is unexplained. The sample records about 120,000 clones, around 83% of which are singletons. Jointly, the top ten make up approximately 10% of the sample. The sample consisted of peripheral blood. Source of these receptors: a man aged 55 to 69 with acute or convalescent COVID-19.

The rearrangement joins TRBV24-1 to TRBJ1-1; D gene uncertain. The ends were cut back, 6 bases at V and 0 bases at J, with 7 bases in the middle. There are 13 residues in the CDR3. Per the germline V gene, CDR1 is KGHDR and CDR2 is SFDVKD. CDR3 nucleotide sequence: TGTGCCACCAGTACTCAATTGAACACTGAAGCTTTCTTT. Translation: CATSTQLNTEAFF.

The chain combines TRBV4-1 with TRBJ2-5; 8 nucleotides agree with TRBD2. This CDR3 is built from 17 residues. With V trimmed by 0 bases and J by 4 bases, 10 bases remained unmatched. Per the germline V gene, CDR1 is MGHRA and CDR2 is YSYEKL. CDR3 coding DNA: TGCGCCAGCAGCCAAGAGGCGCCTAGCGGGCCGGGAGAGACCCAGTACTTC. This codes for CASSQEAPSGPGETQYF.

The rearrangement uses TRBV7-9 and TRBJ2-7; 11 nucleotides agree with TRBD2. The junction had 7 bases not matched to a gene; V was cut back by 4 bases and J by 2 bases. CDR1 is SEHNR and CDR2 is FQNEAQ in the germline V gene (reference sequence). The CDR3 runs 16 residues. DNA of the CDR3: TGTGCCAGCAGCTCGACGACTAGCGGGGTAACCTACGAGCAGTACTTC. This codes for CASSSTTSGVTYEQYF.

The chain uses TRBV11-2 and TRBJ2-2; TRBD2 matches at 10 bases. The V gene's germline CDR1 is SGHAT and CDR2 FQNNGV. Unmatched junction bases numbered 11, after V lost 6 bases and J lost 4 bases. The CDR3 runs to 17 residues. CDR3 region: CASRVGAGGPSTGELFF. The CDR3, as DNA: TGTGCCAGCAGGGTGGGAGCGGGAGGGCCCTCCACCGGGGAGCTGTTTTTT.

The chain carries TRBV11-2 and TRBJ1-5; D call uncertain. V was cut by 4 bases and J by 7 bases, with 11 bases left in between. The germline gives CDR1 SGHAT, CDR2 FQNNGV. This CDR3 has 13 amino acids. The CDR3 sequence is CASSSELHQPQHF. As DNA, the CDR3 is TGTGCCAGCAGCTCGGAGTTGCACCAGCCCCAGCATTTT.

The rearrangement links TRBV2 to TRBJ2-7; a possible D gene is TRBD1 (5 bases). Between the trimmed V and J ends, which lost 4 bases and 4 bases, there was a span of 14 bases. This CDR3 has 14 residues. From germline, CDR1 is SNHLY and CDR2 FYNNEI. CDR3 sequence reads: CASSGYNRPYEQYF. Written as DNA, the CDR3 is TGTGCCAGCAGTGGGTACAACAGGCCGTACGAGCAGTACTTC.

The chain carries TRBV7-9 and TRBJ2-7; D might be TRBD2 (6 bases). In germline, CDR1 is SEHNR, CDR2 FQNEAQ (reference sequence). V was clipped by 2 bases and J by 2 bases, with 16 bases between them. This CDR3 comprises 16 residues. The CDR3 sequence: CASSLFDGRGAYEQYF. The CDR3 DNA reads TGTGCCAGCAGCTTATTCGACGGGAGAGGGGCCTACGAGCAGTACTTC.

The J gene is TRBJ2-7, the V gene TRBV5-1, with D possibly being TRBD2 (6 bases). Trimming took off 6 bases at V and 0 bases at J, with 16 bases between the two ends. The germline gives CDR1 SGHRS, CDR2 YFSETQ. CDR3 length: 15 amino acids. The CDR3 loop is CASNHKDGSSYEQYF. Here the CDR3 DNA reads TGCGCCAGCAATCACAAGGACGGGAGCTCCTACGAGCAGTACTTC.

The chain recombines TRBV7-9 with TRBJ2-7; D is possibly TRBD2 (6 bases). V was pared by 5 bases and J by 0 bases, with 11 bases between. This CDR3 has 14 amino acids. Germline V gives CDR1 SEHNR, CDR2 FQNEAQ (reference sequence). The CDR3 DNA reads as TGTGCCAGCAGCCGCGGGACGGCCTCCTACGAGCAGTACTTC. Its protein product is CASSRGTASYEQYF. Looking up the rest from reference TRBV7-9 and TRBJ2-7 gives the full variable domain: DTGVSQNPRHKITKRGQNVTFRCDPISEHNRLYWYRQTLGQGPEFLTYFQNEAQLEKSRLLSDRFSAERPKGSFSTLEIQRTEQGDSAMYLCASSRGTASYEQYFGPGTRLTVT.

The chain links TRBV10-3 to TRBJ1-2; possible D gene TRBD1, 6 bases. The germline CDR1 and CDR2 sequences are ENHRY and SYGVKD. The V end lost 10 bases, the J end lost 0 bases, and 24 bases lay between the germline ends. The length of the CDR3 is 17 residues. CDR3 in DNA: TGTGCCAGCTCAAAGGGGACACAGGGAGCAACTAACTATGGCTACACCTTC. Its translation is CASSKGTQGATNYGYTF.

This clone was observed once. V and J are TRBV5-1 and TRBJ2-3; 8 bases line up with TRBD2. The trim removed 4 bases at V and 1 base at J, leaving 8 bases unmatched. The CDR3 is made up of 16 amino acids. The germline V gene encodes CDR1 SGHRS and CDR2 YFSETQ. CDR3 region: CASSLPGRGGTDTQYF. The CDR3 DNA sequence: TGCGCCAGCAGCCTCCCCGGGCGGGGGGGCACAGATACGCAGTATTTT.

The rearrangement uses TRBV10-3 and TRBJ2-2; the D gene is possibly TRBD1 (7 bases). V was pared by 0 bases and J by 4 bases, with 12 bases between. The CDR3 is made up of 16 amino acids. CDR1 and CDR2 (germline): ENHRY, SYGVKD. The CDR3 bases are TGTGCCATCAGTGAGTCTGGAGGGGGCACCACCGGGGAGCTGTTTTTT. This translates into CAISESGGGTTGELFF.

The chain links TRBV21-1 to TRBJ1-4; no check of the table's D call, TRBD1, against the DNA was made. TRBV21-1 represents a pseudogene. The CDR3 has 15 amino acids. The CDR3 DNA sequence: TGTGCCAGGTGGCCTCATAGCAGGGACAACGAAAAACTGTTTTTT. It encodes CARWPHSRDNEKLFF.

The chain carries TRBV6-1 and TRBJ2-2; TRBD2 matches 7 bases. Germline V lookup: CDR1 MNHNS, CDR2 SASEGT. The CDR3 has 14 amino acids. With 2 bases clipped from V and 3 bases from J, the junction kept 0 bases outside the gene matches. The CDR3 spells CASSELADTGELFF. Here the CDR3 DNA reads TGTGCCAGCAGTGAACTAGCGGACACCGGGGAGCTGTTTTTT.

The genes are TRBV12-3 or TRBV12-4 and TRBJ2-2; D gene uncertain. The length of the CDR3 is 13 residues. With 6 bases removed from V and 1 base from J, the gap between germline ends came to 6 bases. This chain's CDR3 is CASRAGNTGELFF. The CDR3 DNA sequence: TGTGCCAGCAGGGCAGGGAACACCGGGGAGCTGTTTTTT.

V gene TRBV10-1 combines with J gene TRBJ1-5; the D is unclear. From germline, CDR1 is WNHNN and CDR2 SYGVQD (reference sequence). V lost 3 bases and J 3 bases, leaving 6 bases between the germline ends. The CDR3 totals 13 residues. The CDR3 is CASSESYNQPQHF. CDR3 coding DNA: TGCGCCAGCAGTGAAAGCTACAATCAGCCCCAGCATTTT.

The CDR3, as DNA: TGTGCCAGCAGCCAAGCCCTAGTAGCGGGAGGGAATGAGCAGTTCTTC. Its protein is CASSQALVAGGNEQFF. V and J are TRBV3-1 (or the pseudogene TRBV3-2) and TRBJ2-1, with 11 bases fitting TRBD2. There are 16 residues in the CDR3. CDR1 is LGHDT, CDR2 YNNKEL, per germline (reference sequence). J gave up 7 bases and V 1 base, and 6 bases lay outside the gene matches.

The chain is built from TRBV7-2 and TRBJ1-3; 7 bases fit TRBD1. Germline CDR1 is SGHTA and CDR2 is FQGNSA. This CDR3 has 17 amino acids. The trim removed 5 bases at V and 0 bases at J, leaving 10 bases unmatched. The CDR3 coding sequence is TGTGCCAGCAGCCCGGACAGGCCAGCTTCCTCTGGAAACACCATATATTTT. This encodes CASSPDRPASSGNTIYF.

This chain links TRBV21-1 with TRBJ2-3; the table's D call, TRBD1, was not checked against the DNA. TRBV21-1 is an annotated pseudogene. This CDR3 has 16 residues. CDR3 sequence (DNA): TGTGCCAGCAGCAAGGGCTGCTGCGAGAGCACAGATACGCAGTATTTT. It codes for CASSKGCCESTDTQYF.

The chain carries TRBV28 and TRBJ1-2, with D unclear. Trimming left V 1 base short and J 0 bases short, with 9 bases between. Germline CDR1 is MDHEN and CDR2 is SYDVKM. The CDR3 is 15 amino acids. The CDR3 is CASSLYGVTNYGYTF. The CDR3 DNA reads as TGTGCCAGCAGTTTATACGGAGTTACTAACTATGGCTACACCTTC.

The chain combines TRBV30 with TRBJ2-7; the match to TRBD1 covers 8 bases. The CDR3 covers 13 residues. After removal of 8 bases from V and 4 bases from J, the junction contained 10 bases not matched to a gene. Germline CDR1 GTSNPN, CDR2 SVGIG (reference sequence). CDR3 sequence: CASGQGFRYEQYF. CDR3 DNA: TGTGCCAGCGGACAGGGTTTTCGGTACGAGCAGTACTTC.

This clone was recorded only once. This chain links TRBV28 with TRBJ1-4; no firm D call. V lost 4 bases and J lost 8, with 11 bases in between. The germline gives CDR1 MDHEN, CDR2 SYDVKM. This CDR3 contains 13 residues. The CDR3 sequence: CASSSAGLEKLFF. The CDR3 nucleotides read TGTGCCAGCAGTTCGGCAGGATTAGAAAAACTGTTTTTT. Using reference TRBV28 and TRBJ1-4 for the parts outside the CDR3, the full variable domain is DVKVTQSSRYLVKRTGEKVFLECVQDMDHENMFWYRQDPGLGLRLIYFSYDVKMKEKGDIPEGYSVSREKKERFSLILESASTNQTSMYLCASSSAGLEKLFFGSGTQLSVL.